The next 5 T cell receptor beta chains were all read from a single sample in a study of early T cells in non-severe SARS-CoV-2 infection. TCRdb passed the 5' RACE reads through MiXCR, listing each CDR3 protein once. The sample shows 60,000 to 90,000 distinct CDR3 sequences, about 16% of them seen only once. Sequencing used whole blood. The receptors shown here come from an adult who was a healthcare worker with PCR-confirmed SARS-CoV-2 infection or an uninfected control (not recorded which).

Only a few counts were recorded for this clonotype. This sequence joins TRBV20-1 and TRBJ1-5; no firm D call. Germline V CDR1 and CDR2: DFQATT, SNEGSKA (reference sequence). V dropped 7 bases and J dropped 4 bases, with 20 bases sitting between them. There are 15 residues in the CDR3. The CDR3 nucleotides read TGCAGTGTTTACGGAGGTGGGCAGGATAATCAGCCCCAGCATTTT. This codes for CSVYGGGQDNQPQHF.

CDR3 region: CASSGGRYGYTF. CDR3 sequence (DNA): TGTGCCAGCAGCGGGGGGCGATATGGCTACACCTTC. This sequence joins TRBV9 and TRBJ1-2, with D possibly being TRBD1 (6 bases). Trimming removed 3 bases from V and 5 bases from J, with 8 bases in between. The CDR3 runs to 12 residues. Germline loops: CDR1 SGDLS, CDR2 YYNGEE.

CDR3 sequence: CASSYFTIRGHSYNEQFF. The CDR3 region has the DNA TGTGCCAGCAGTTACTTTACCATCAGGGGTCACTCCTACAATGAGCAGTTCTTC. The V and J genes are TRBV6-6 and TRBJ2-1, with a tentative D call TRBD1 (6 bases). Germline V gene data show CDR1 as MNHNY and CDR2 as SVGAGI (reference sequence). CDR3 length equals 18 residues. V dropped 1 base and J dropped 0 bases, with 16 bases sitting between them.

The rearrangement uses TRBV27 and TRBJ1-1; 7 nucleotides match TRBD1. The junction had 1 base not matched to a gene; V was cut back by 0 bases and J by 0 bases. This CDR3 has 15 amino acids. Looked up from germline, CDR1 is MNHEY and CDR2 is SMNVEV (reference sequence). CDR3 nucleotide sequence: TGTGCCAGCAGTTTATCGACAGGGATGAACACTGAAGCTTTCTTT. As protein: CASSLSTGMNTEAFF.

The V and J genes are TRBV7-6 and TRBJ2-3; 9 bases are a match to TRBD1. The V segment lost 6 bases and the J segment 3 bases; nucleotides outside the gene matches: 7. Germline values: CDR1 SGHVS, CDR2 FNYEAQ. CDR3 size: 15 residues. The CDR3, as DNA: TGTGCCAGCAGTCGAGGGACAGGGCCAACAGATACGCAGTATTTT. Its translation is CASSRGTGPTDTQYF. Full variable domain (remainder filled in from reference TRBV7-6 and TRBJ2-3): GAGVSQSPRYKVTKRGQDVALRCDPISGHVSLYWYRQALGQGPEFLTYFNYEAQQDKSGLPNDRFSAERPEGSISTLTIQRTEQRDSAMYRCASSRGTGPTDTQYFGPGTRLTVL.